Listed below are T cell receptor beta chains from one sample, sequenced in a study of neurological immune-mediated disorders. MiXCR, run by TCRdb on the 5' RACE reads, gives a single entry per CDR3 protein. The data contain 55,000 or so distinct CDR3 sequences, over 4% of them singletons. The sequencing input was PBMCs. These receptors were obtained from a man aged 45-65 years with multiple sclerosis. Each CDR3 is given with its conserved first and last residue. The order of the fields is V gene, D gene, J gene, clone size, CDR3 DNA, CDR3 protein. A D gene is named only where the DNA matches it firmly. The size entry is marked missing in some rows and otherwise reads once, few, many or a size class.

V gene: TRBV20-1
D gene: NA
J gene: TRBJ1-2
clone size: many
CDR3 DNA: TGCAGTGCTACCGGGTTCTATGGCTACACCTTC
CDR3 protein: CSATGFYGYTF

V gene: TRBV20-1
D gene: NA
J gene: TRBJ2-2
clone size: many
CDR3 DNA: TGCAGTGCAAACGGGGCCGGGGAGCTGTTTTTT
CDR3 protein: CSANGAGELFF

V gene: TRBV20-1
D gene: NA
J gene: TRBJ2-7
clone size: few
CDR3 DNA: TGCAGTGCTAGAGGCCAGGGGACCTACGAGCAGTACTTC
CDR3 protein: CSARGQGTYEQYF

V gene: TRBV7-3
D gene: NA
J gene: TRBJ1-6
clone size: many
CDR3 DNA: TGTGCCAGCAGTATCACTAATAATTCACCCCTCAACTTT
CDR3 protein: CASSITNNSPLNF

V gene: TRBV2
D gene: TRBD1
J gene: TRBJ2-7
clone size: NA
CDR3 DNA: TGTGCCAGCACAATCGGACAGGGGGCTTACGAGCAGTACTTC
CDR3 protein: CASTIGQGAYEQYF

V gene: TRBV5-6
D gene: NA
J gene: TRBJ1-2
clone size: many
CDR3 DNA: TGTGCCAGCAGCTTGTTAGGAGGCGGCTACACCTTC
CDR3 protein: CASSLLGGGYTF

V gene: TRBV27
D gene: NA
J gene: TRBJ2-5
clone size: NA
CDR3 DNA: TGTGCCAGCAGACTCAGTGGCCAAGAGACCCAGTACTTC
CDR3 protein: CASRLSGQETQYF

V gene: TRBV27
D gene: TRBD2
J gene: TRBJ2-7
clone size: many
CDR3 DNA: TGTGCCAGCAGTGCCGGGACTAGCGGATACGAGCAGTACTTC
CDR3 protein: CASSAGTSGYEQYF

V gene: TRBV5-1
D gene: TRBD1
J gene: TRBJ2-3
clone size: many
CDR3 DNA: TGCGCCAGCAGCACTCTTAGGGGGCTTGCAGATACGCAGTATTTT
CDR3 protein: CASSTLRGLADTQYF

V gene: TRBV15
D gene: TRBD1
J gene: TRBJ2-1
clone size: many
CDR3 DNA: TGTGCCACCATAAAGGGACAGGGGTACAATGAGCAGTTCTTC
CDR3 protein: CATIKGQGYNEQFF

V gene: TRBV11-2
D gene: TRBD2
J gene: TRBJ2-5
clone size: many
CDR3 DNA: TGTGCCAGCAGTGAAGCGGGGGGGACCCAGTACTTC
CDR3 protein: CASSEAGGTQYF

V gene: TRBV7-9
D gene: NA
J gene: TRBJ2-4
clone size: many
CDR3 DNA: TGTGCCAGCAGCTTGGAGGACATTCAGTACTTC
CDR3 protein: CASSLEDIQYF

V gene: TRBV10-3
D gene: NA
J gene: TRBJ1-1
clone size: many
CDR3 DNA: TGTGCCATCAGTGTGCAACAGACTGAAGCTTTCTTT
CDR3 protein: CAISVQQTEAFF

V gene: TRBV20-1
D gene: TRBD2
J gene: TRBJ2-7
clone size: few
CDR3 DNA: TGCAGTGCAAAGAAGACTAGCGGGAATCTCTACGAGCAGTACTTC
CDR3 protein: CSAKKTSGNLYEQYF

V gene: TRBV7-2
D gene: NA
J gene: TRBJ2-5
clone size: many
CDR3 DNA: TGTGCCAGCAGCTCCGGGACCCTGGCGGGGTCGGCCCAGTACTTC
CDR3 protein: CASSSGTLAGSAQYF

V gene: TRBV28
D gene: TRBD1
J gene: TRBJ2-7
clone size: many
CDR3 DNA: TGTGCCAGCAGTACCCCCGGGACAGGGGGACGGTACGAGCAGTACTTC
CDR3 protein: CASSTPGTGGRYEQYF

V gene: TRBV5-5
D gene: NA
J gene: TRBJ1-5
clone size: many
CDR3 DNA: TGTGCCAGCAACCCGATTGGGGGGGCGATCAGCCAGCCCCAGCATTTT
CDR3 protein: CASNPIGGAISQPQHF

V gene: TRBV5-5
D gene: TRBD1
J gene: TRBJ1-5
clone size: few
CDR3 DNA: TGTGCCAGCAGCTGGGGACAGCCGAATCAGCCCCAGCATTTT
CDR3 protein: CASSWGQPNQPQHF

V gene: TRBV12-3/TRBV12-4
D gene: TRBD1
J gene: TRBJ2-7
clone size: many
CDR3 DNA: TGTGCCAGCAGTTACAGGGGGCGGGGGTACGAGCAGTACTTC
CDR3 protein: CASSYRGRGYEQYF

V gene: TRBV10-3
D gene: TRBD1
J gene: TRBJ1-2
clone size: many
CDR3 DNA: TGTGCCATCAGTGAGCGGGACAGCGGGGACTATGGCTACACCTTC
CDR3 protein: CAISERDSGDYGYTF

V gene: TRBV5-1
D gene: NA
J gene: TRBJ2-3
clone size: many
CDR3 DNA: TGCGCCAGCGGGAGGGACAACACAGATACGCAGTATTTT
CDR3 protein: CASGRDNTDTQYF

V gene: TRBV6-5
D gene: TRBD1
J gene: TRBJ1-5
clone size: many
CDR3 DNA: TGTGCCAGCAGTTACGGACAGGGGGTCGGTCAGCCCCAGCATTTT
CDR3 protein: CASSYGQGVGQPQHF

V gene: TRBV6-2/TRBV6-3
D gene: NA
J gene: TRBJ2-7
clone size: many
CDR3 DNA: TGTGCCAGCCTGGGGGTAAATCTGTACGAGCAGTACTTC
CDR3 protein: CASLGVNLYEQYF

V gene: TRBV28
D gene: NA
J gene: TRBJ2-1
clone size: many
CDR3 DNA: TGTGCCAGCAGTTTCAGGGGCCCCTACAATGAGCAGTTCTTC
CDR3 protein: CASSFRGPYNEQFF

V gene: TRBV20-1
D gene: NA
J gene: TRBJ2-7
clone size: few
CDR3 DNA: TGCAGTGCGGGTGTTTTTGGATACGAGCAGTACTTC
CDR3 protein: CSAGVFGYEQYF

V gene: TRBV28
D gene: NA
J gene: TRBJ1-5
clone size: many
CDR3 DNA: TGTGCCAGCAGTTTACCCAATCAGCCCCAGCATTTT
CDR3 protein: CASSLPNQPQHF

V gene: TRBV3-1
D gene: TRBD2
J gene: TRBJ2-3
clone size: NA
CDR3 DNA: TGTGCCAGCAGCCCCCTTTTAGCGGGAGGGATAGATACGCAGTATTTT
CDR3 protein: CASSPLLAGGIDTQYF

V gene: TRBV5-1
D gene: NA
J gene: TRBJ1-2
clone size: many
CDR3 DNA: TGCGCCAGCAGCTTGAACAGGGAGACCTATGGCTACACCTTC
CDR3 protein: CASSLNRETYGYTF

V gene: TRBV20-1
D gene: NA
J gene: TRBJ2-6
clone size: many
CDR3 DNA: TGCAGTGCTAGTGCCCCCGCTGGGGCCAACGTCCTGACTTTC
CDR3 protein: CSASAPAGANVLTF

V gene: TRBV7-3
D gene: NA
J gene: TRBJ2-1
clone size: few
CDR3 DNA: TGTGCCAGCAGCTTAAGGGCAAACTCCTACAATGAGCAGTTCTTC
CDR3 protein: CASSLRANSYNEQFF

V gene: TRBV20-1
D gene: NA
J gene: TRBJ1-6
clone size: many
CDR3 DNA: TGCAGTGCTAGTCACGGGGTCGGATCACCCCTCAACTTT
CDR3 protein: CSASHGVGSPLNF

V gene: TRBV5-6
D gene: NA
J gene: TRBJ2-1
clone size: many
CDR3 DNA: TGTGCCAGCAGCCTCCTGAGGCCTTTCGATGAGCAGTTCTTC
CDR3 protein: CASSLLRPFDEQFF

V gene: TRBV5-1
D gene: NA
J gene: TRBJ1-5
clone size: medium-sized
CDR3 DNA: TGCGCCAGCAGCCTGGGGTTCGGGCAGCCCCAGCATTTT
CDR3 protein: CASSLGFGQPQHF

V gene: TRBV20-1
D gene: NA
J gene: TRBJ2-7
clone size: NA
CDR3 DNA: TGCAGTGCTAGGGAGGTAGCGCGCCGAACCTACGAGCAGTACTTC
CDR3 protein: CSAREVARRTYEQYF

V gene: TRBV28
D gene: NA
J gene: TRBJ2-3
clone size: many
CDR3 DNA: TGTGCCAGCAGTTTTCTCTCGGGCACAGATACGCAGTATTTT
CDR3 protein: CASSFLSGTDTQYF

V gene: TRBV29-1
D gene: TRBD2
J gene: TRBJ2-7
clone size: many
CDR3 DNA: TGCAGCGTTGCTACTAGCGGGAGCGGCGAGCAGTACTTC
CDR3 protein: CSVATSGSGEQYF

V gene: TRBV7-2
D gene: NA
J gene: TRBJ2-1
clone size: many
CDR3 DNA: TGTGCCAGCAGCTTGGGACACCTCTTAGGCAATGAGCAGTTCTTC
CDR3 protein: CASSLGHLLGNEQFF

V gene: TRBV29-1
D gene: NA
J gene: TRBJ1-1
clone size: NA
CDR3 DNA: TGCAGCGTTGATTCGACAGGACTTGAAGCTTTCTTT
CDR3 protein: CSVDSTGLEAFF

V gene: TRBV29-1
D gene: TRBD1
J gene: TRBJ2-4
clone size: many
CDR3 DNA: TGCAGCGCCACGGACAGGGGTAAAAACATTCAGTACTTC
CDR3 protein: CSATDRGKNIQYF

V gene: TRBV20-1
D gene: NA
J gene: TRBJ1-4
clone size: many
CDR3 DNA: TGCAGTGCGGGCACCGGGACGACAAAAGCAACTAATGAAAAACTGTTTTTT
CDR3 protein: CSAGTGTTKATNEKLFF

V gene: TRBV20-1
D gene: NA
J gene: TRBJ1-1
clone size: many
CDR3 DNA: TGCAGTGCTAGAGACATCACTGAAGCTTTCTTT
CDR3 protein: CSARDITEAFF

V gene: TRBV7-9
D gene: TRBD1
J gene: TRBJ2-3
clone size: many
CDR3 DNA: TGTGCCAGCAGCTCAAATCTAGACAGGGTTCGCACAGATACGCAGTATTTT
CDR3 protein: CASSSNLDRVRTDTQYF

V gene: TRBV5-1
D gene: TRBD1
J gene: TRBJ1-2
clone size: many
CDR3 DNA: TGCGCCAGCAGCTCGCGACAGGGGGGACCTTCTAACTATGGCTACACCTTC
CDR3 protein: CASSSRQGGPSNYGYTF

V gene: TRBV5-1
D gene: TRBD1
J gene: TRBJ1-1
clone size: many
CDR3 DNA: TGCGCCAGCAGCTTTACAGGGGGCGAGGGCACTGAAGCTTTCTTT
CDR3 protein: CASSFTGGEGTEAFF